This TCR delta chain was captured by sequencing in a study of γδ T cells in repeated Plasmodium falciparum infection (dated by TCRdb to 2020 to 2023). About the investigation overall: In the natural-infection arm, Malian children exposed to intense seasonal malaria transmission were enrolled and compared against age and gender matched Australian children. Five or six malaria-naive U.S. adults underwent four controlled human malaria infections by bites from P. falciparum NF54-infected Anopheles stephensi mosquitoes over 644 days. Controlled-infection subjects were sampled at baseline, immediately before selected infections, and 21 days after each infection. The gammadelta TCR repertoires from Mali were analysed in two ways: cross-sectionally during periods with no transmission, and longitudinally across episodes of acute febrile malaria. The study looked at how repeated Plasmodium falciparum infection shapes the human gammadelta T cell repertoire, using both natural infection in Mali and controlled human malaria infection. General study outcomes and caveats: In Vdelta2-negative, largely Vdelta1+, gammadelta TCR repertoires, repeated controlled infections appeared to drive waves of new clonotype selection. Generalizability was limited because the Malian cohort was drawn from a small rural village of predominantly one ethnic group. A highly stable polyclonal repertoire over time and infection, with many inter-individual overlapping TCRgamma sequences, was shown by Vgamma9/Vdelta2+ TCR repertoires. Because the controlled-infection cohort was small, analysis of inter-individual variability in gammadelta T cell responses was limited. Compared with Australian children, Malian children appeared to have Vdelta2-negative gammadelta TCR repertoires that were more clonally expanded, less diverse and less shared.

In regard to this clone: Its antigen is unknown. A far bigger clonotype differs at one base, so this is likely a read error. Other DNA sequences of this sample code for an identical CDR3.

V lost 2 bases and J lost 0 bases, and the count of bases not matched to a germline gene is 27. For CDR1 and CDR2, the germline V gene lists TSWWSYY and QGS. Taken from cysteine to phenylalanine, the CDR3 has 24 residues. Only CDR3 DNA is held: 72 bases, read in frame from base 1. For bulk TCR repertoire analysis, Vgamma9/Vdelta2+ and Vdelta2-negative gammadelta T cell populations were isolated by flow sorting from peripheral blood mononuclear cells. The library was built by means of multiplex PCR. The run used an Illumina MiSeq. Each sorted gammadelta T cell sample was sequenced for both the TCR gamma (TRG) and TCR delta (TRD) chains. Regarding the original processing steps: Clonotype tree plots, accumulated frequency of the top 20 clonotypes, diversity index (DI) and D75 metrics were included in the repertoire analyses. TCRdb reprocessed the public data with the CATT caller; entries with the same nucleotide sequence were combined afterwards. The V and J calls and clone size come from TCRdb's table, not from the authors' own analysis. For this sample there are about 93,000 delta-chain clones; less than 1% appear just once. The ten top clones hold over 8.5% of the sample.

This clonotype was sampled from a pool of human donors (malaria-infected and uninfected, not separated). Sequences were obtained from gamma-delta T cells from blood. The rearranged segments are TRDV1 and TRDJ1; the central 10 bases match TRDD3. Here the J gene came from matching the DNA to germline, since TCRdb omits it. The CDR3 reads as follows: CALGESPTSSMYWGITPHTDKLIF. The nucleotide sequence reads as follows: TGTGCTCTTGGGGAATCCCCAACCTCCTCAATGTACTGGGGGATCACCCCTCACACCGATAAACTCATCTTT.